This TCR beta chain comes out of a study of OX40 agonist ivuxolimab in advanced cancers. Whole-study context: At 0.01 to 10 mg/kg, ivuxolimab was administered intravenously to patients every 2 weeks. Mean age around 60 years, range about 23 to 79; around 80% male. Findings and caveats of the study: Several nonresponders also turned out to have low normalized T-cell clonal expansion. Researchers did not determine the expanded peripheral T cells' antigen specificity.

Of note for this clone: Its specificity is unknown.

The CDR3 extends over 17 amino acids. Trimming took 1 base from V and 4 from J, leaving 17 bases between them. Germline V CDR1 and CDR2: MDHEN, SYDVKM. Sequencing was performed with immunoSEQ multiplex PCR; in TCRdb, only in-frame clones are kept and a portion is missing. The profile shows 65,000 to 75,000 clones, 88% of them singletons. Source: CD4+ or CD8+ T cells sorted from blood, taken in a trial of the OX40 agonist ivuxolimab. This clonotype was sampled from an adult with an advanced solid tumor such as melanoma, head and neck, liver or kidney cancer. The J gene is TRBJ2-1, the V gene TRBV28; D may be TRBD2 (6 bases). The chain's CDR3 is CASSLSTSRRRYNEQFF. The DNA for the CDR3 is TGTGCCAGCAGTTTATCCACTAGCCGACGAAGGTACAATGAGCAGTTCTTC.